Presented here are 31 T cell receptor beta chains from one specimen sequenced in a study of regulatory T cells in long-lasting Graves disease. To make TCR beta libraries, researchers used iRepertoire HTBI primers and Arm-PCR of CDR3 regions. Using its own MiXCR run on the multiplex PCR reads, TCRdb lists one record per CDR3 protein. This sample has about 400,000 distinct CDR3 sequences, with around 16% found just once. Time point here: newly diagnosed GD, antithyroid drugs for less than 3 months. Preparation of the TCR library used RNA extracted from PBMCs. This sample also belongs to another study, concerning T cells in Graves' hyperthyroidism and ophthalmopathy.

The sample here was peripheral blood mononuclear cells (PBMCs), taken at new diagnosis, from a patient treated with antithyroid drugs. These receptors were collected from a woman between 35 and 50 years old with Graves disease.

This clonotype has at least ten counts. The chain links TRBV10-3 to TRBJ2-7; 9 positions match TRBD2. Germline V gives CDR1 ENHRY, CDR2 SYGVKD. V shed 10 bases and J 2 bases; nucleotides not matched to a gene: 6. The CDR3 loop spans 13 amino acids. In DNA form, the CDR3 reads TGTGCCACTACAGCGGGAGGCGCCTACGAGCAGTACTTC. Its protein product is CATTAGGAYEQYF.

The V gene is TRBV10-2, the J gene TRBJ2-1; perhaps TRBD1 as D (5 bases). The CDR3 consists of 16 residues. Trimming pared 3 bases from V and 0 bases from J, leaving 12 bases between. The V gene's germline CDR1 is WSHSY and CDR2 SAAADI. The CDR3 DNA follows: TGCGCCAGCAGTGACCAGGGATCTCTCTCCTACAATGAGCAGTTCTTC. It yields the protein CASSDQGSLSYNEQFF.

This clonotype was counted ten times or more. The J gene is TRBJ2-7, the V gene TRBV13; 11 bases match TRBD1. Germline-derived CDR1 and CDR2 are PRHDT and FYEKMQ (reference sequence). This CDR3 has 14 amino acids. The J segment lost 4 bases and the V segment lost 5 bases, leaving 4 bases of the junction unmatched. The CDR3 sequence is CASSAGQGVYEQYF. The CDR3 nucleotides read TGTGCCAGCAGCGCGGGACAGGGGGTTTACGAGCAGTACTTC. The full variable domain, completed using reference TRBV13 and TRBJ2-7, is AAGVIQSPRHLIKEKRETATLKCYPIPRHDTVYWYQQGPGQDPQFLISFYEKMQSDKGSIPDRFSAQQFSDYHSELNMSSLELGDSALYFCASSAGQGVYEQYFGPGTRLTVT.

The J gene is TRBJ2-1, the V gene TRBV12-3 or TRBV12-4; unclear D gene. The CDR3 extends over 12 amino acids. V was cut by 3 bases and J by 8 bases, with 8 bases left in between. The CDR3 DNA follows: TGTGCCAGCAGTTTTCAAGCTTATGAGCAGTTCTTC. This translates into CASSFQAYEQFF.

This clonotype came up many times. CDR3 region: CASSSKWLETQYF. CDR3 DNA: TGTGCCAGCAGTTCCAAATGGCTAGAGACCCAGTACTTC. V usage is TRBV28 and J usage is TRBJ2-5; D is undetermined. The V end lost 4 bases, the J end lost 4 bases, and 10 bases lay between the germline ends. CDR1 and CDR2 (germline): MDHEN, SYDVKM. This CDR3 is built from 13 residues.

This clonotype has a handful of counts. This could be a read error, since a much larger clone is one nucleotide away. The J gene is TRBJ2-1, the V gene TRBV5-1, with TRBD2 matching 12 bases. V lost 0 bases, J lost 10 bases, and 5 bases stayed unmatched. Looked up from germline, CDR1 is SGHRS and CDR2 is YFSETQ. The length of the CDR3 is 15 residues. In DNA, the CDR3 is TGCGCCAGCAGCTTGGTATTGACTAGCGGGAGCGAGCAGTTCTTC. Amino acids: CASSLVLTSGSEQFF.

This clonotype was seen once. This may be a read error, as it is one base from a much larger clone. The CDR3: CASSPLAGYNEQYF. CDR3 sequence (DNA): TGTGCCAGCTCACCACTAGCTGGGTACAACGAGCAGTACTTC. This rearrangement joins TRBV18 to TRBJ2-7; no clear D gene. V dropped 1 base and J dropped 5 bases, with 12 bases sitting between them. This CDR3 region has 14 residues. The germline gives CDR1 KGHSH, CDR2 LQKENI.

V gene TRBV7-8 combines with J gene TRBJ1-4, with D maybe TRBD1 (5 bases). The germline gives CDR1 SGHVS, CDR2 FQNEAQ. V was pared by 4 bases and J by 8 bases, with 17 bases between. The CDR3 totals 15 residues. This chain's CDR3 is CASSSMGRADEKLFF. The DNA of the CDR3 is TGTGCCAGCAGCTCGATGGGCAGGGCCGACGAAAAACTGTTTTTT. The variable domain in full, completed from reference TRBV7-8 and TRBJ1-4, reads GAGVSQSPRYKVAKRGQDVALRCDPISGHVSLFWYQQALGQGPEFLTYFQNEAQLDKSGLPSDRFFAERPEGSVSTLKIQRTQQEDSAVYLCASSSMGRADEKLFFGSGTQLSVL.

This clonotype was found a few times. V is TRBV30 and J is TRBJ2-1; 12 bases map to TRBD2. CDR1 GTSNPN and CDR2 SVGIG come from the germline V gene (reference sequence). The trim removed 3 bases at V and 3 bases at J, leaving 3 bases unmatched. The CDR3 has 15 amino acids. The CDR3 nucleotides are TGTGCCTGGAGGGCGGGACTAGCGGGCTACAATGAGCAGTTCTTC. Translation gives CAWRAGLAGYNEQFF.

Of note for this clonotype: A far bigger clonotype differs at one base, so this is likely a read error. The V gene is TRBV12-3 or TRBV12-4, the J gene TRBJ2-1, with D possibly TRBD2 on 5 matching bases. The CDR3 runs 14 residues. This CDR3 is CASSEGYSYNDQFF. The CDR3 DNA is TGTGCCAGCAGTGAGGGATACTCCTACAATGACCAGTTCTTC.

On this clonotype itself: A much larger clone lies one base from this, so it may be a read error. The gene calls are TRBV19 and TRBJ2-1; 11 bases map to TRBD2. The CDR3 length is 15 residues. V lost 6 bases and J lost 10; bases outside the gene matches: 11. The germline V gene has CDR1 LNHDA and CDR2 SQIVND (reference sequence). The CDR3 loop reads CASSSVAGGTDEQFF. The CDR3 coding sequence is TGTGCCAGTAGCTCCGTAGCGGGAGGGACGGACGAGCAGTTCTTC.

As regards this clonotype: A much bigger clone sits one base away, suggesting this may be a read error. The chain uses TRBV20-1 and TRBJ2-3; a possible D gene is TRBD1 (7 bases). This CDR3 region has 13 residues. Germline CDR1 is DFQATT and CDR2 is SNEGSKA (reference sequence). The CDR3 loop reads CIASPGGTDTQYF. The CDR3, as DNA: TGCATTGCTAGCCCAGGGGGGACAGATACGCAGTATTTT.

The chain links TRBV28 to TRBJ1-3, with D perhaps matching TRBD1 (6 bases). Germline V gene lookup returns CDR1 MDHEN and CDR2 SYDVKM. V was pared by 3 bases and J by 2 bases, with 8 bases between. The CDR3 totals 14 residues. The CDR3 region has the DNA TGTGCCAGCAGTTTGTGGACAGCTGGAAACACCATATATTTT. This gives the protein CASSLWTAGNTIYF. The whole variable domain, filled in from reference TRBV28 and TRBJ1-3, reads DVKVTQSSRYLVKRTGEKVFLECVQDMDHENMFWYRQDPGLGLRLIYFSYDVKMKEKGDIPEGYSVSREKKERFSLILESASTNQTSMYLCASSLWTAGNTIYFGEGSWLTVV.

V and J are TRBV12-3 or TRBV12-4 and TRBJ2-2, with 8 bases that match TRBD2. The CDR3 sequence is 15 residues long. After removal of 6 bases from V and 8 bases from J, the junction contained 11 bases not matched to a gene. Here the CDR3 reads CASSTSGRRNGELFF. For the CDR3, the DNA is TGTGCCAGCAGCACTAGCGGAAGGCGAAATGGGGAGCTGTTTTTT.

This clonotype has just a few counts. The genes are TRBV20-1 and TRBJ2-1; D may correspond to TRBD1 or TRBD2 (6 bases each). V dropped 4 bases and J dropped 9 bases, with 7 bases sitting between them. The V gene's germline CDR1 is DFQATT and CDR2 SNEGSKA (reference sequence). This CDR3 is 10 amino acids long. The CDR3 protein is CSAKGGEQFF. The CDR3 region has the DNA TGCAGTGCTAAGGGGGGTGAGCAGTTCTTC.

This clonotype was counted between two and nine times. The chain combines TRBV12-3 or TRBV12-4 with TRBJ1-5; TRBD1 might be the D (6 bases). The CDR3 is made up of 15 amino acids. Trimming pared 5 bases from V and 1 base from J, leaving 12 bases between. This chain's CDR3 is CASSPSGQSNQPQHF. Here the CDR3 DNA reads TGTGCCAGCAGTCCGTCCGGACAGAGCAATCAGCCCCAGCATTTT.

This clonotype was seen repeatedly, ten times or more. The rearrangement links TRBV2 to TRBJ2-1; TRBD2 is a possible D gene (5 bases). Germline values: CDR1 SNHLY, CDR2 FYNNEI. This CDR3 is built from 15 residues. Trimming stripped 6 bases from V and 0 bases from J, with 12 bases between. As DNA, the CDR3 is TGTGCCAGCAGGAAGGACTCGGGCTCCTACAATGAGCAGTTCTTC. This translates into CASRKDSGSYNEQFF.

In its sample, this clonotype was seen a few times. This chain connects TRBV2 to TRBJ1-5; perhaps TRBD1 as D (5 bases). V was cut by 6 bases and J by 1 base, with 7 bases left in between. This CDR3 region has 13 residues. Germline V gives CDR1 SNHLY, CDR2 FYNNEI. CDR3 protein: CASRQESNQPQHF. In DNA, the CDR3 is TGTGCCAGCAGACAGGAGAGCAATCAGCCCCAGCATTTT.

This clonotype was counted many times. The V gene is TRBV28, the J gene TRBJ1-4; 8 positions match TRBD1. Germline V gene data show CDR1 as MDHEN and CDR2 as SYDVKM. J lost 7 bases, V lost 4 bases, and 8 bases had no gene match. This CDR3 region has 15 residues. DNA of the CDR3: TGTGCCAGCAGTTCCCACGACAGGGGCGGTGAAAAACTGTTTTTT. It codes for CASSSHDRGGEKLFF.

Ten or more counts support this clonotype. V and J are TRBV18 and TRBJ2-6, with D perhaps matching TRBD1 or TRBD2 (5 bases each). Trimming shortened V by 2 bases and J by 0 bases, and 11 bases separated the two germline ends. CDR3 length: 17 residues. Germline-derived CDR1 and CDR2 are KGHSH and LQKENI. DNA for the CDR3: TGTGCCAGCTCACCAGAGGGGCCGAGCTCTGGGGCCAACGTCCTGACTTTC. Its translation: CASSPEGPSSGANVLTF.

Ten or more counts support this clonotype. The chain couples TRBV18 to TRBJ2-3, with no clear D. The CDR3 is 15 amino acids. Trimming left V 0 bases short and J 0 bases short, with 7 bases between. The germline V gene encodes CDR1 KGHSH and CDR2 LQKENI. The CDR3 reads CASSPPMGSTDTQYF. The DNA of the CDR3 is TGTGCCAGCTCACCACCGATGGGCAGCACAGATACGCAGTATTTT.

This chain connects TRBV12-5 to TRBJ1-4, with a possible D match to TRBD1 (6 bases). Trimming pared 5 bases from V and 0 bases from J, leaving 10 bases between. CDR3 length: 15 amino acids. Germline CDR1 is LGHNT and CDR2 is FRNRAP. CDR3 sequence (DNA): TGTGCTAGTGGTGCCTCAGGGGCAACTAATGAAAAACTGTTTTTT. Translated, it gives CASGASGATNEKLFF.

This clonotype showed up just a few times. This chain joins TRBV7-3 and TRBJ2-1; D is possibly TRBD2 (6 bases). V shed 1 base and J shed 4 bases, with 11 bases lying between them. Germline V CDR1 and CDR2: SGHTA, FQGTGA. The CDR3 sequence is 15 residues long. The CDR3 sequence is CASSLMGGVYNEQFF. The CDR3 bases are TGTGCCAGCAGCTTAATGGGCGGGGTATACAATGAGCAGTTCTTC.

In its sample, this clonotype was seen many times. The rearrangement joins TRBV6-2 or TRBV6-3 to TRBJ2-1; 8 bases fit TRBD2. V lost 7 bases to trimming and J lost 2 bases; unmatched junction nucleotides: 4. Looked up from germline, CDR1 is MNHEY and CDR2 is SVGEGT. The CDR3 is 14 residues long. CDR3 in amino acids: CASIPGGAYNEQFF. CDR3 bases: TGTGCCAGCATCCCCGGGGGGGCCTACAATGAGCAGTTCTTC.

The table lists this clonotype with many counts. The chain is built from TRBV30 and TRBJ2-2; D is ambiguous. This CDR3 has 16 amino acids. V was trimmed by 0 bases and J by 4 bases, leaving 15 bases between them. In germline, CDR1 is GTSNPN, CDR2 SVGIG (reference sequence). CDR3 region: CAWSVPEGMITGELFF. The CDR3 DNA reads TGTGCCTGGAGTGTACCTGAAGGGATGATCACCGGGGAGCTGTTTTTT.

The chain is built from TRBV7-6 and TRBJ1-2, with 9 bases lining up with TRBD1. The CDR3 runs 18 residues. Germline CDR1 is SGHVS and CDR2 is FNYEAQ. With 4 bases clipped from V and 0 bases from J, the junction kept 12 bases outside the gene matches. This chain's CDR3 is CASSSTPGQGTSNYGYTF. The CDR3 nucleotides read TGTGCCAGCAGCTCGACGCCGGGACAGGGAACCTCTAACTATGGCTACACCTTC.

In regard to this clonotype: A much larger clone lies one base from this, so it may be a read error. The chain couples TRBV20-1 to TRBJ1-2; 7 nucleotides match TRBD1. Per the germline V gene, CDR1 is DFQATT and CDR2 is SNEGSKA (reference sequence). The CDR3 length is 13 residues. J lost 2 bases, V lost 3 bases, and 3 bases had no gene match. CDR3 in DNA: TGCAGTGCTAGTTGGGACAGAAACTATGGCTACACCTTC. Residues: CSASWDRNYGYTF.

This clonotype was recorded at least ten times. The chain combines TRBV6-5 with TRBJ2-1, with TRBD2 as a possible D gene (5 bases). The germline CDR1 and CDR2 sequences are MNHEY and SVGAGI. V was shortened by 3 bases and J by 6 bases, with 9 bases between the two germline ends. CDR3 length: 13 amino acids. The CDR3 here is CASSYSEGNEQFF. The CDR3 DNA reads TGTGCCAGCAGTTATTCCGAGGGCAATGAGCAGTTCTTC.

This clonotype was detected once. The rearrangement joins TRBV19 to TRBJ2-2, with D perhaps TRBD1 (6 bases). Trimming removed 7 bases from V and 2 bases from J, with 14 bases in between. Germline V gene lookup returns CDR1 LNHDA and CDR2 SQIVND (reference sequence). The CDR3 is 15 residues long. CDR3 loop: CASTKGQYNTGELFF. DNA of the CDR3: TGTGCCAGTACCAAAGGACAGTATAACACCGGGGAGCTGTTTTTT.

At least ten counts were recorded for this clonotype. The chain recombines TRBV19 with TRBJ2-2; 8 nucleotides align to TRBD2. The CDR3 is 15 residues long. Germline-derived CDR1 and CDR2 are LNHDA and SQIVND (reference sequence). Germline trimming cut 4 bases from V and 1 base from J; bases unmatched to any gene: 2. DNA for the CDR3: TGTGCCAGTAGTACGGGGGGGGGGAACACCGGGGAGCTGTTTTTT. It translates to CASSTGGGNTGELFF.

Many counts were recorded for this clonotype. This chain uses TRBV2 with TRBJ2-5, with TRBD2 as a possible D gene (6 bases). The V gene lost 7 bases and the J gene lost 3 bases, with 9 bases spanning the gap. From germline, CDR1 is SNHLY and CDR2 FYNNEI. The CDR3 covers 12 residues. Written as DNA, the CDR3 is TGTGCCAGCACGGGACTTAAAGAGACCCAGTACTTC. It encodes CASTGLKETQYF.